The 32 T cell receptor beta chains below come from one sample, sequenced in a study of post-analysis software for immune sequencing data. Study outcomes and limitations: Higher frequency in patients than in controls was seen for roughly five TRBV segments, with TRBV5-6, TRBV5-1 and TRBV20-1 among them.

Prepared TCR beta cDNA libraries contained unique molecular identifiers. Each CDR3 protein gets one entry after TCRdb re-called the PCR reads with MiXCR. The sample holds over 250,000 distinct CDR3 sequences; 36% are singletons and the top ten take less than 6%. The antigens for these receptors are not known. The sample taken for sequencing was blood. The receptor set was obtained from a girl between 5 and 17 years old with multiple sclerosis.

The chain combines TRBV12-3 or TRBV12-4 with TRBJ1-5, with no clear D. Trimming pared 1 base from V and 4 bases from J, leaving 5 bases between. The CDR3 is 13 amino acids. CDR3 sequence reads: CASSLESNQPQHF. CDR3 DNA sequence: TGTGCCAGCAGTTTAGAATCTAATCAGCCCCAGCATTTT.

The chain uses TRBV29-1 and TRBJ2-7; 10 bases line up with TRBD2. The CDR3 length is 16 residues. Germline CDR1 is SQVTM and CDR2 is ANQGSEA. The ends lost 3 bases at V and 7 bases at J; junction bases unmatched: 15. The chain's CDR3 is CSVDGSSGSSYNEQYF. The CDR3 region has the DNA TGCAGCGTTGATGGGTCTAGCGGGAGCTCCTACAATGAGCAGTACTTC.

In its sample, this clonotype was seen many times. The V gene is TRBV20-1, the J gene TRBJ2-7; 9 nucleotides line up with TRBD1. With V trimmed by 0 bases and J by 5 bases, 8 bases remained unmatched. In germline, CDR1 is DFQATT, CDR2 SNEGSKA (reference sequence). This CDR3 has 15 amino acids. CDR3 in amino acids: CSAREGQGVEDEQYF. The CDR3 DNA reads as TGCAGTGCTAGAGAGGGACAGGGAGTTGAAGACGAGCAGTACTTC.

The chain joins TRBV7-2 to TRBJ2-3, with D uncertain. Trimming shortened V by 5 bases and J by 4 bases, and 10 bases separated the two germline ends. Germline values: CDR1 SGHTA, CDR2 FQGNSA. CDR3 size: 13 residues. DNA for the CDR3: TGTGCCAGCAGCGGCCGGGTTTCAGATACGCAGTATTTT. It encodes CASSGRVSDTQYF. Full variable domain (outside the CDR3, taken from reference TRBV7-2 and TRBJ2-3): GAGVSQSPSNKVTEKGKDVELRCDPISGHTALYWYRQSLGQGLEFLIYFQGNSAPDKSGLPSDRFSAERTGGSVSTLTIQRTQQEDSAVYLCASSGRVSDTQYFGPGTRLTVL.

The V gene is TRBV5-1, the J gene TRBJ2-7, with D tentatively TRBD2 (6 bases). V gave up 2 bases and J gave up 7 bases, with 16 bases separating them. Per germline, CDR1 SGHRS and CDR2 YFSETQ. The length of the CDR3 is 14 residues. CDR3 amino acids: CASSFRGTDNEQYF. The CDR3 DNA sequence: TGCGCCAGCAGCTTCCGGGGGACGGACAATGAGCAGTACTTC. Drawing the rest from reference TRBV5-1 and TRBJ2-7, the complete variable domain is KAGVTQTPRYLIKTRGQQVTLSCSPISGHRSVSWYQQTPGQGLQFLFEYFSETQRNKGNFPGRFSGRQFSNSRSEMNVSTLELGDSALYLCASSFRGTDNEQYFGPGTRLTVT.

This clonotype was seen ten or more times. The chain combines TRBV2 with TRBJ2-7; D not certain. Germline-derived CDR1 and CDR2 are SNHLY and FYNNEI. This CDR3 has 13 amino acids. Trimming took 4 bases from V and 2 from J, leaving 9 bases between them. The CDR3 here is CASSAPTPYEQYF. Here the CDR3 DNA reads TGTGCCAGCAGTGCGCCGACCCCCTACGAGCAGTACTTC.

The chain recombines TRBV20-1 with TRBJ2-1; 11 bases line up with TRBD2. V lost 2 bases and J lost 3; bases outside the gene matches: 9. Germline lookup yields CDR1 DFQATT and CDR2 SNEGSKA (reference sequence). The CDR3 spans 17 residues. The CDR3 DNA follows: TGCAGTGCTAGACGCCTAGCGGGGGGATCGAACTACAATGAGCAGTTCTTC. Protein sequence: CSARRLAGGSNYNEQFF.

Of note for this clonotype: Since a much larger clone is just one base distant, this may be a read error. The chain links TRBV5-6 to TRBJ2-5, with a tentative D call TRBD1 (6 bases). The DNA end favors TRBJ2-7, so the J call may be wrong. Germline lookup yields CDR1 SGHDT and CDR2 YYEEEE. The CDR3 covers 13 residues. CDR3 in amino acids: CASGLSGAGEQYF. DNA for the CDR3: TGTGCCAGCGGCTTATCAGGGGCTGGCGAGCAGTACTTC.

This clonotype showed up many times. V usage is TRBV20-1 and J usage is TRBJ2-2; 7 bases are shared with TRBD2. V gave up 2 bases and J gave up 6 bases; unmatched junction bases: 12. This CDR3 has 16 residues. Germline V gene sequence: CDR1 DFQATT, CDR2 SNEGSKA (reference sequence). This CDR3 reads CSARKSGRGDSGELFF. The CDR3 nucleotides read TGCAGTGCTAGAAAATCGGGACGGGGGGACTCCGGGGAGCTGTTTTTT.

Comments on this clonotype: It may be a read error: a sequence one base away is much more abundant. As the CDR3 is not closed by the conserved phenylalanine or tryptophan, this likely results from a read error. No DNA is shown, since the ends of the CDR3 on it are uncertain; the CDR3 is the one TCRdb lists. The chain is built from TRBV27 and TRBJ2-5; the DNA was not used to check the table's D call, TRBD1. The CDR3 spans 13 amino acids, including both terminal residues. Germline V gives CDR1 MNHEY, CDR2 SMNVEV (reference sequence). The CDR3 is CASSLASGDREYL.

The genes are TRBV5-1 and TRBJ1-2; perhaps TRBD1 as D (6 bases). V was shortened by 4 bases and J by 0 bases, with 16 bases between the two germline ends. Germline assignment: CDR1 SGHRS and CDR2 YFSETQ. This CDR3 region has 16 residues. For the CDR3, the DNA is TGCGCCAGCAGCATTCGACAGGCGGGAGCTAACTATGGCTACACCTTC. This translates into CASSIRQAGANYGYTF.

The chain carries TRBV20-1 and TRBJ2-5; TRBD2 aligns across 8 bases. The V gene end was trimmed by 6 bases and the J gene end by 7 bases; junction bases not matched to a gene: 10. This CDR3 has 13 residues. The germline CDR1 and CDR2 sequences are DFQATT and SNEGSKA (reference sequence). CDR3 sequence: CSARAGGQRTQYF. The DNA for the CDR3 is TGCAGTGCCAGGGCGGGGGGCCAACGGACCCAGTACTTC.

This clonotype was detected ten times or more. This chain connects TRBV6-1 to TRBJ1-2; TRBD1 aligns across 10 bases. This CDR3 region has 13 residues. Germline CDR1 is MNHNS and CDR2 is SASEGT. J gave up 8 bases and V 10 bases, and 10 bases lay outside the gene matches. This CDR3 is CATEGQGKRGYTF. CDR3 nucleotides: TGTGCCACCGAGGGACAGGGGAAGCGCGGCTACACCTTC.

The chain uses TRBV20-1 and TRBJ2-1; D remains unclear. This CDR3 spans 13 amino acids. V was pared by 3 bases and J by 7 bases, with 13 bases between. Per germline, CDR1 DFQATT and CDR2 SNEGSKA (reference sequence). In DNA, the CDR3 is TGCAGTGCTAGTTTGGCTGCGAAGAATGAGCAGTTCTTC. Translating it yields CSASLAAKNEQFF.

Points on this clonotype: Possible read error: a much larger clone is one base away. The chain carries TRBV28 and TRBJ2-1; D unresolved. V lost 8 bases and J lost 13, with 12 bases in between. The CDR3 totals 10 residues. The V gene's germline CDR1 is MDHEN and CDR2 SYDVKM. CDR3: CASLLETQFF. CDR3 coding DNA: TGTGCCAGCCTGCTAGAGACCCAGTTCTTC.

On this clonotype itself: This may stem from a read error, because a much larger clone lies one nucleotide away. This chain uses TRBV25-1 with TRBJ1-5; D is ambiguous. Germline V gene sequence: CDR1 MGHDK, CDR2 SYGVNS. This CDR3 is built from 17 residues. The CDR3 loop reads CASSESKGSNSNQPRHF. The CDR3 DNA reads TGTGCCAGCAGTGAATCGAAAGGATCGAACAGCAATCAGCCCCGGCATTTT.

J is TRBJ2-3 and V is TRBV5-1; possible D gene TRBD2, 5 bases. V lost 0 bases and J lost 5, with 19 bases in between. CDR3 size: 17 residues. Looked up from germline, CDR1 is SGHRS and CDR2 is YFSETQ. The chain's CDR3 is CASSLAVAGEPVDTQYF. CDR3 DNA sequence: TGCGCCAGCAGCTTGGCCGTGGCGGGCGAGCCCGTAGATACGCAGTATTTT.

This clonotype is large (0.1 to 1%) within its sample. The chain combines TRBV4-1 with TRBJ2-1; 8 nucleotides match TRBD1. The V gene end was trimmed by 7 bases and the J gene end by 4 bases; junction bases not matched to a gene: 9. Per the germline V gene, CDR1 is MGHRA and CDR2 is YSYEKL. The CDR3 has 15 residues. The CDR3 reads CASNIDRGSYNEQFF. The CDR3 DNA sequence: TGCGCCAGCAATATAGACAGGGGATCTTACAATGAGCAGTTCTTC.

Note on this clonotype: Since a much larger clone is just one base distant, this may be a read error. This CDR3 fails to terminate in the conserved phenylalanine or tryptophan, so it likely reflects a read error. The chain employs TRBV20-1 and TRBJ2-5, with 11 positions matching TRBD1. Losses at the gene ends were 3 bases for V and 4 bases for J; bases not matched to a gene: 10. The germline V gene has CDR1 DFQATT and CDR2 SNEGSKA (reference sequence). This CDR3 contains 16 residues. CDR3 amino acids: CSASSPDRGLRETQYV. The CDR3 region has the DNA TGCAGTGCTAGTAGCCCGGACAGGGGGCTTCGAGAGACCCAGTACGTC.

The chain is built from TRBV4-3 and TRBJ1-2; no reliable D call. The CDR3 contains 14 residues. V was trimmed by 1 base and J by 5 bases, leaving 11 bases between them. Germline CDR1 reads LGHNA; CDR2 reads YSLEER. DNA of the CDR3: TGCGCCAGCAGCCAAGTGGGGTCAAGGTATGGCTACACCTTC. Translated, it gives CASSQVGSRYGYTF.

This clonotype was seen a single time. V gene TRBV7-9 combines with J gene TRBJ2-1; D is perhaps TRBD2 (5 bases). The CDR3 is 15 amino acids. Germline CDR1 and CDR2: SEHNR and FQNEAQ (reference sequence). V was shortened by 4 bases and J by 2 bases, with 12 bases between the two germline ends. This CDR3 is CASSSSGIPYNEQFF. The DNA of the CDR3 is TGTGCCAGCAGCTCCAGCGGAATCCCCTACAATGAGCAGTTCTTC.

In its sample, this clonotype was seen many times. The chain uses TRBV24-1 and TRBJ2-1; 11 nucleotides agree with TRBD2. Germline values: CDR1 KGHDR, CDR2 SFDVKD. The trim removed 3 bases at V and 4 bases at J, leaving 4 bases unmatched. The CDR3 covers 16 residues. CDR3 region: CATSDLGTSGYNEQFF. The CDR3 bases are TGTGCCACCAGTGATCTAGGGACTAGCGGTTACAATGAGCAGTTCTTC.

This clonotype was observed a few times. The chain joins TRBV28 to TRBJ2-5; 7 bases line up with TRBD2. Germline CDR1 MDHEN, CDR2 SYDVKM. The CDR3 length is 12 residues. Unmatched junction bases numbered 10, after V lost 11 bases and J lost 7 bases. The CDR3 DNA is TGTGCCTCAGCGGGGAGCGAGGGGACCCAGTACTTC. Its protein is CASAGSEGTQYF.

This clonotype was recorded many times. J is TRBJ1-2 and V is TRBV29-1; 7 nucleotides line up with TRBD1. The CDR3 sequence is 13 residues long. Germline-derived CDR1 and CDR2 are SQVTM and ANQGSEA. J lost 5 bases, V lost 4 bases, and 7 bases had no gene match. The CDR3 spells CSVVGQGGYGYTF. The CDR3 DNA reads TGCAGCGTTGTCGGGCAGGGGGGATATGGCTACACCTTC.

This clonotype showed up just a few times. This chain connects TRBV28 to TRBJ2-2, with TRBD2 matching over 8 bases. Germline lookup yields CDR1 MDHEN and CDR2 SYDVKM. The V and J ends lost 7 bases and 0 bases, in that order; junction bases with no gene match: 7. This CDR3 has 16 amino acids. CDR3 amino acids: CASKLSGGTNTGELFF. The DNA for the CDR3 is TGTGCCAGCAAACTGAGCGGGGGCACGAACACCGGGGAGCTGTTTTTT.

The V call is TRBV5-1, the J call TRBJ2-4; 7 positions match TRBD1. The CDR3 contains 15 residues. Looked up from germline, CDR1 is SGHRS and CDR2 is YFSETQ. With 0 bases clipped from V and 5 bases from J, the junction kept 5 bases outside the gene matches. The CDR3, as DNA: TGCGCCAGCAGCTTGGGTTGGCAGGGGGAAAACATTCAGTACTTC. Translating gives CASSLGWQGENIQYF.

The V gene is TRBV4-3, the J gene TRBJ2-1, with 8 bases identical to TRBD2. The length of the CDR3 is 18 residues. V was pared by 0 bases and J by 4 bases, with 11 bases of the junction left unmatched. Germline assignment: CDR1 LGHNA and CDR2 YSLEER. CDR3 sequence reads: CASSQDGPGGPKYNEQFF. The CDR3 DNA sequence: TGCGCCAGCAGCCAAGATGGTCCGGGAGGGCCGAAATACAATGAGCAGTTCTTC.

The chain recombines TRBV7-9 with TRBJ2-2; D possibly matches TRBD1 or TRBD2 (6 bases each). V was shortened by 5 bases and J by 3 bases, with 28 bases between the two germline ends. The germline V gene has CDR1 SEHNR and CDR2 FQNEAQ (reference sequence). CDR3 length equals 20 residues. The CDR3 region is CASSLAAGMRDKWHTGELFF. The CDR3 nucleotides are TGTGCCAGCAGCCTCGCCGCGGGGATGCGGGACAAGTGGCACACCGGGGAGCTGTTTTTT.

This clonotype occurred a few times. J is TRBJ2-5 and V is TRBV27; 12 nucleotides agree with TRBD2. Germline V gene sequence: CDR1 MNHEY, CDR2 SMNVEV (reference sequence). The CDR3 has 16 amino acids. J lost 7 bases, V lost 5 bases, and 11 bases had no gene match. In DNA form, the CDR3 reads TGTGCCAGCAGTCCCATAACTCTAGCGGGAGGGGGGACCCAGTACTTC. Its protein product is CASSPITLAGGGTQYF.

About this clonotype: A much larger clone lies a single base off, so this may be a read error. This chain uses TRBV12-3 or TRBV12-4 with TRBJ1-2; TRBD1 matches 8 bases. The CDR3 covers 14 residues. V was clipped by 6 bases and J by 7 bases; unmatched bases: 10. CDR3 sequence: CASSLMEDRVGYTF. In nucleotides, the CDR3 is TGTGCCAGCAGCTTGATGGAGGACAGGGTTGGCTACACCTTC.

This clonotype was detected ten times or more. In DNA form, the CDR3 reads TGTGCCAGCAGTCTTGGATGGCGACAGCCCCAGCATTTT. It specifies CASSLGWRQPQHF. The gene calls are TRBV6-4 and TRBJ1-5, with no clear D. This CDR3 is built from 13 residues. Germline CDR1 MRHNA, CDR2 SNTAGT. The germline V and J ends were trimmed by 5 bases and 7 bases, with 12 bases remaining between them.

This clonotype showed up many times. The chain is built from TRBV2 and TRBJ2-5; 7 bases map to TRBD2. The CDR3 spans 14 residues. V lost 6 bases to trimming and J lost 4 bases; unmatched junction nucleotides: 8. Per the germline V gene, CDR1 is SNHLY and CDR2 is FYNNEI. Here the CDR3 DNA reads TGTGCCAGCAGGTCTAGCGGTGGTGTAGAGACCCAGTACTTC. This encodes CASRSSGGVETQYF. The full variable domain, its missing parts supplied by reference TRBV2 and TRBJ2-5, is EPEVTQTPSHQVTQMGQEVILRCVPISNHLYFYWYRQILGQKVEFLVSFYNNEISEKSEIFDDQFSVERPDGSNFTLKIRSTKLEDSAMYFCASRSSGGVETQYFGPGTRLLVL.